This is a list of T cell receptor beta chains from one sample in a study of T cells after yellow fever vaccination. TCRdb called the 5' RACE reads again in MiXCR, with one record for every CDR3 protein. The repertoire holds some 340,000 distinct CDR3 sequences, with roughly a tenth as singletons. The material was CD4+ T cells sorted from PBMCs, obtained 45 days after the yellow fever booster vaccination. The origin of the receptors is a young man who received the YFV17D yellow fever vaccine. The conserved cysteine and the conserved F or W are not part of the CDR3 here. The size field is filled for only some rows; it gives once, few, many or a size class.

size	V	J	CDR3
many	TRBV20-1	TRBJ2-5	SARDFASAKETQY
NA	TRBV3-1	TRBJ2-7	ASSRQGRVGEQY
NA	TRBV6-5	TRBJ2-7	ASSYSGTASYYEQY
few	TRBV11-2	TRBJ2-7	ASSPDRVGQY
few	TRBV6-2/TRBV6-3	TRBJ1-5	ASSTGTGGGGQPQH
few	TRBV6-6	TRBJ2-2	ASSYSRATGELF
NA	TRBV7-9	TRBJ2-5	ASSISETQY
many	TRBV12-3/TRBV12-4	TRBJ1-2	ASSLGSPRGWGYT
NA	TRBV10-3	TRBJ2-1	AISLTSRGDNEQF
NA	TRBV5-6	TRBJ2-5	ASSFGEGLGETQY
NA	TRBV7-2	TRBJ2-5	ASSGQPGETQY
NA	TRBV2	TRBJ1-1	ASSPGKDTEAF
NA	TRBV4-1	TRBJ1-6	ASSQDETRQILPLH